The 17 T cell receptor beta chains below were found in one sample sequenced in a study of circulating and synovial CD4+ cells in juvenile arthritis. Assay used: immunoSEQ multiplex PCR; TCRdb lists only in-frame clones, some missing. The sample consists of fewer than 40,000 clones, about 93% of them appearing once. Sequencing was performed on CD4+ T cells from blood. Every receptor here comes from a human donor with juvenile idiopathic arthritis.

J is TRBJ2-3 and V is TRBV7-9; 8 bases are a match to TRBD2. CDR1 SEHNR and CDR2 FQNEAQ come from the germline V gene (reference sequence). With V trimmed by 1 base and J by 2 bases, 2 bases remained unmatched. The CDR3 sequence is 15 residues long. The CDR3 loop is CASSLEGLVTDTQYF. Here the CDR3 DNA reads TGTGCCAGCAGCTTAGAGGGACTAGTCACAGATACGCAGTATTTT.

The rearrangement uses TRBV19 and TRBJ1-5; TRBD1 matches 9 bases. CDR3 length equals 13 residues. CDR1 LNHDA and CDR2 SQIVND come from the germline V gene (reference sequence). The V segment lost 5 bases and the J segment 5 bases; nucleotides outside the gene matches: 1. DNA for the CDR3: TGTGCCAGTAGTCGACAGGGGGATCAGCCCCAGCATTTT. Its protein product is CASSRQGDQPQHF.

This chain connects TRBV4-1 to TRBJ2-1; D unclear. The germline V gene encodes CDR1 MGHRA and CDR2 YSYEKL. The ends were cut back, 4 bases at V and 1 base at J, with 23 bases in the middle. CDR3 length: 19 residues. The CDR3 protein is CASSPGFSSTAASYNEQFF. Here the CDR3 DNA reads TGCGCCAGCAGCCCAGGATTTTCTTCGACGGCCGCTTCCTACAATGAGCAGTTCTTC.

The CDR3 loop reads CASSSSGTVGGYEQYF. For the CDR3, the DNA is TGTGCCAGCAGCTCCTCGGGGACGGTCGGGGGGTACGAGCAGTACTTC. The genes are TRBV28 and TRBJ2-7; 7 bases align to TRBD2. CDR3 size: 16 residues. Germline trimming cut 6 bases from V and 4 bases from J; bases unmatched to any gene: 15. In germline, CDR1 is MDHEN, CDR2 SYDVKM.

This sequence joins TRBV2 and TRBJ2-7; D might be TRBD2 (6 bases). Between the trimmed V and J ends, which lost 4 bases and 3 bases, there was a span of 13 bases. In germline, CDR1 is SNHLY, CDR2 FYNNEI. The CDR3 extends over 14 amino acids. CDR3 coding DNA: TGTGCCAGCAGTGTGGTTCTAGCGAGCTACGAGCAGTACTTC. Translating it yields CASSVVLASYEQYF.

V and J are TRBV9 and TRBJ2-4, with 9 bases aligning to TRBD1. V shed 0 bases and J 0 bases; nucleotides not matched to a gene: 7. Germline CDR1 SGDLS, CDR2 YYNGEE. This CDR3 is built from 18 residues. The CDR3 region is CASSVGHRTGVAKNIQYF. In DNA form, the CDR3 reads TGTGCCAGCAGCGTAGGTCACCGGACAGGGGTAGCCAAAAACATTCAGTACTTC.

This clone showed up just once. V is TRBV9 and J is TRBJ2-5; a weak D match, TRBD2 (6 bases). V was shortened by 4 bases and J by 2 bases, with 12 bases between the two germline ends. This CDR3 comprises 14 residues. CDR1 and CDR2 from the germline V gene are SGDLS and YYNGEE. Here the CDR3 DNA reads TGTGCCAGCAGCAGGAGGGACTCGCAAGAGACCCAGTACTTC. It is translated as CASSRRDSQETQYF.

The chain has TRBV9 and TRBJ2-2; D is ambiguous. The V and J ends lost 0 bases and 6 bases respectively, with 12 bases between them. This CDR3 is built from 15 residues. Germline CDR1 reads SGDLS; CDR2 reads YYNGEE. The CDR3 reads CASSVVGRKAGELFF. The CDR3 DNA reads as TGTGCCAGCAGCGTAGTAGGCAGGAAGGCCGGGGAGCTGTTTTTT.

The V and J genes are TRBV2 and TRBJ2-5; 12 nucleotides match TRBD2. V lost 8 bases and J lost 4; bases outside the gene matches: 8. This CDR3 is 15 amino acids long. The germline gives CDR1 SNHLY, CDR2 FYNNEI. CDR3 protein: CASGPSGRAGETQYF. CDR3 coding DNA: TGTGCCAGCGGACCTAGCGGGAGGGCCGGAGAGACCCAGTACTTC.

The V call is TRBV6-1, the J call TRBJ2-3; 11 bases map to TRBD2. Per germline, CDR1 MNHNS and CDR2 SASEGT. The CDR3 sequence is 14 residues long. V trimming: 5 bases; J trimming: 6 bases; junction bases outside the gene matches: 4. The CDR3 sequence is CASSLVAGGDTQYF. The CDR3 region has the DNA TGTGCCAGCAGTCTGGTAGCGGGAGGGGATACGCAGTATTTT.

The chain is built from TRBV15 and TRBJ1-5; 8 bases map to TRBD1. Germline V gives CDR1 LNHNV, CDR2 YYDKDF (reference sequence). The J segment lost 3 bases and the V segment lost 0 bases, leaving 10 bases of the junction unmatched. The CDR3 runs 18 residues. The CDR3 reads CATSRDRAGGPSNQPQHF. The CDR3 nucleotides read TGTGCCACCAGCAGAGATCGGGCAGGGGGCCCCTCCAATCAGCCCCAGCATTTT.

This chain joins TRBV28 and TRBJ1-5; maybe TRBD1 (5 bases). The V gene's germline CDR1 is MDHEN and CDR2 SYDVKM. V was cut by 1 base and J by 6 bases, with 10 bases left in between. This CDR3 is 14 amino acids long. The CDR3 coding sequence is TGTGCCAGCAGTTTATCAGGGCCGGGTCAGCCCCAGCATTTT. Translating gives CASSLSGPGQPQHF.

The genes are TRBV6-1 and TRBJ2-2; D is undetermined. Germline loops: CDR1 MNHNS, CDR2 SASEGT. This CDR3 region has 15 residues. The germline V and J ends were trimmed by 2 bases and 4 bases, with 11 bases remaining between them. CDR3 residues: CASSEIEAPTGELFF. CDR3 coding DNA: TGTGCCAGCAGTGAAATTGAGGCCCCCACCGGGGAGCTGTTTTTT.

The chain carries TRBV6-5 and TRBJ2-7; a possible D gene is TRBD2 (6 bases). The CDR3 spans 14 residues. Trimming removed 6 bases at V and 1 base at J, with 13 bases between. CDR1 is MNHEY and CDR2 is SVGAGI in the germline V gene. CDR3 sequence (DNA): TGTGCCAGCAGCCCACAGGAGGGTTCCTACGAGCAGTACTTC. It encodes CASSPQEGSYEQYF.

The CDR3 DNA reads as TGTGCCAGTAGTATAGGACAGGGGATCGGGGAGCTGTTTTTT. This codes for CASSIGQGIGELFF. The chain joins TRBV19 to TRBJ2-2, with 8 bases that match TRBD1. V lost 1 base to trimming and J lost 7 bases; unmatched junction nucleotides: 2. The CDR3 has 14 amino acids. The germline V gene has CDR1 LNHDA and CDR2 SQIVND (reference sequence).

V and J are TRBV5-1 and TRBJ2-7; 13 bases agree with TRBD2. This CDR3 has 14 amino acids. J lost 6 bases, V lost 3 bases, and 3 bases had no gene match. The germline CDR1 and CDR2 sequences are SGHRS and YFSETQ. CDR3 nucleotide sequence: TGCGCCAGCAGCTCGGGGACTAGCGGGACCGAGCAGTACTTC. Translated, it gives CASSSGTSGTEQYF.

The rearrangement uses TRBV10-3 and TRBJ1-2; D possibly corresponds to TRBD1 (6 bases). The CDR3 is 13 residues long. In germline, CDR1 is ENHRY, CDR2 SYGVKD. V dropped 7 bases and J dropped 3 bases, with 12 bases sitting between them. The CDR3 loop reads CAITGQKDYGYTF. The CDR3 region has the DNA TGTGCCATCACTGGACAGAAAGACTATGGCTACACCTTC.